Below are 20 T cell receptor beta chains sequenced from a single sample in a study of technical replicates of blood from a handful of donors. Assay: immunoSEQ multiplex PCR; the TCRdb copy retains only in-frame clones and omits some. The data contain approximately 77,000 clones, 85% to 95% of them seen just once; the ten biggest clones take up 0.3% to 0.45%. The sequenced sample was T cells isolated from PBMCs. The receptors were sampled from a human donor in good health.

V gene TRBV5-4 combines with J gene TRBJ2-2; 9 bases line up with TRBD2. Germline V CDR1 and CDR2: SGHNT, YYREEE (reference sequence). Losses at the gene ends were 4 bases for V and 6 bases for J; bases not matched to a gene: 13. CDR3 size: 17 residues. The CDR3 region has the DNA TGTGCCAGCAGCCCAACCCCCGGGACTAGCTGGGCCGGGGAGCTGTTTTTT. Translated: CASSPTPGTSWAGELFF.

The chain combines TRBV13 with TRBJ2-7; D uncertain. CDR3 length: 11 residues. Trimming stripped 0 bases from V and 6 bases from J, with 3 bases between. Germline assignment: CDR1 PRHDT and CDR2 FYEKMQ (reference sequence). CDR3 protein: CASSLGLEQYF. Written as DNA, the CDR3 is TGTGCCAGCAGCTTAGGCCTCGAGCAGTACTTC.

This clone is a singleton in its sample. The V and J genes are TRBV5-1 and TRBJ1-3, with a tentative D call TRBD1 (6 bases). CDR3 length: 15 residues. Trimming removed 5 bases at V and 4 bases at J, with 16 bases between. Germline-derived CDR1 and CDR2 are SGHRS and YFSETQ. The CDR3 is CASRYLQGSGNTIYF. The CDR3 coding sequence is TGCGCCAGCAGATACCTACAGGGTTCGGGAAACACCATATATTTT. Using reference TRBV5-1 and TRBJ1-3 for the parts outside the CDR3, the full variable domain is KAGVTQTPRYLIKTRGQQVTLSCSPISGHRSVSWYQQTPGQGLQFLFEYFSETQRNKGNFPGRFSGRQFSNSRSEMNVSTLELGDSALYLCASRYLQGSGNTIYFGEGSWLTVV.

This chain connects TRBV27 to TRBJ2-1; a weak D match, TRBD2 (7 bases). The V end lost 8 bases, the J end lost 9 bases, and 14 bases lay between the germline ends. Germline V lookup: CDR1 MNHEY, CDR2 SMNVEV (reference sequence). This CDR3 has 12 residues. CDR3 sequence reads: CASARGGAEQFF. For the CDR3, the DNA is TGTGCCAGCGCAAGGGGGGGCGCTGAGCAGTTCTTC.

J is TRBJ2-3 and V is TRBV28; 12 nucleotides line up with TRBD2. V gave up 5 bases and J gave up 4 bases; unmatched junction bases: 7. The CDR3 is 16 amino acids. Germline CDR1 and CDR2: MDHEN and SYDVKM. The CDR3 is CASSRLAGDTADTQYF. CDR3 sequence (DNA): TGTGCCAGCAGTCGACTAGCGGGAGATACCGCAGATACGCAGTATTTT.

The rearrangement links TRBV5-4 to TRBJ2-7; the D gene is possibly TRBD2 (6 bases). The CDR3 extends over 14 amino acids. Germline-derived CDR1 and CDR2 are SGHNT and YYREEE (reference sequence). V dropped 1 base and J dropped 2 bases, with 10 bases sitting between them. This CDR3 reads CASSLFGGAYEQYF. The CDR3 nucleotides are TGTGCCAGCAGCTTGTTCGGAGGGGCCTACGAGCAGTACTTC.

This sequence joins TRBV4-1 and TRBJ2-2; D is uncertain. V lost 1 base, J lost 7 bases, and 4 bases lay in between. Germline-derived CDR1 and CDR2 are MGHRA and YSYEKL. The CDR3 is made up of 12 amino acids. The CDR3 nucleotides are TGCGCCAGCAGCCAAGTCTTCGGGGAGCTGTTTTTT. As protein: CASSQVFGELFF.

The J gene is TRBJ2-7, the V gene TRBV6-1; 10 bases match TRBD1. Trimming took 5 bases from V and 4 from J; bases not matched to a gene: 8. The length of the CDR3 is 15 residues. Germline V CDR1 and CDR2: MNHNS, SASEGT. DNA of the CDR3: TGTGCCAGCAGTAAACCGGGACAGGGGATTTACGAGCAGTACTTC. This encodes CASSKPGQGIYEQYF.

The chain couples TRBV25-1 to TRBJ1-4; D is possibly TRBD1 (6 bases). V was clipped by 7 bases and J by 11 bases, with 23 bases between them. This CDR3 has 15 residues. Germline V lookup: CDR1 MGHDK, CDR2 SYGVNS. The CDR3 DNA sequence: TGTGCCAGCACACTTGGGGGGGGCTCTATGGGGAAACTGTTTTTT. It codes for CASTLGGGSMGKLFF.

This chain uses TRBV5-1 with TRBJ2-7, with D hard to call. The CDR3 extends over 13 amino acids. The V gene lost 1 base and the J gene lost 3 bases, with 8 bases spanning the gap. Looked up from germline, CDR1 is SGHRS and CDR2 is YFSETQ. The CDR3 reads CASSLPPYYEQYF. The CDR3 nucleotides read TGCGCCAGCAGCTTGCCCCCCTACTACGAGCAGTACTTC. The variable domain in full, with the rest retrieved from reference TRBV5-1 and TRBJ2-7, is KAGVTQTPRYLIKTRGQQVTLSCSPISGHRSVSWYQQTPGQGLQFLFEYFSETQRNKGNFPGRFSGRQFSNSRSEMNVSTLELGDSALYLCASSLPPYYEQYFGPGTRLTVT.

This clone turned up a few times. The rearrangement links TRBV9 to TRBJ1-1; D remains ambiguous. V was pared by 0 bases and J by 8 bases, with 8 bases between. The germline V gene encodes CDR1 SGDLS and CDR2 YYNGEE. This CDR3 has 12 amino acids. The CDR3 nucleotides read TGTGCCAGCAGCGTAGGGGCAGAGGAAGCTTTCTTT. Protein product: CASSVGAEEAFF. The full variable domain, completed using reference TRBV9 and TRBJ1-1, is DSGVTQTPKHLITATGQRVTLRCSPRSGDLSVYWYQQSLDQGLQFLIQYYNGEERAKGNILERFSAQQFPDLHSELNLSSLELGDSALYFCASSVGAEEAFFGQGTRLTVV.

This chain uses TRBV5-6 with TRBJ1-2; the D is unclear. The CDR3 loop spans 13 amino acids. Trimming left V 2 bases short and J 5 bases short, with 10 bases between. Germline CDR1 is SGHDT and CDR2 is YYEEEE. Here the CDR3 reads CASSFWEHYGYTF. The DNA for the CDR3 is TGTGCCAGCAGCTTCTGGGAGCATTATGGCTACACCTTC.

The rearrangement joins TRBV14 to TRBJ2-7; D ambiguous. This CDR3 region has 12 residues. V was clipped by 3 bases and J by 3 bases, with 6 bases between them. From germline, CDR1 is SGHDN and CDR2 FVKESK. The CDR3 DNA sequence: TGTGCCAGCAGCCAGGCCATCTACGAGCAGTACTTC. Translated: CASSQAIYEQYF.

J is TRBJ2-3 and V is TRBV19, with 11 bases matching TRBD2. This CDR3 comprises 17 residues. V was clipped by 9 bases and J by 0 bases; unmatched bases: 11. Germline V gene data show CDR1 as LNHDA and CDR2 as SQIVND (reference sequence). The CDR3 sequence is CASRDRSGRGSTDTQYF. The CDR3 DNA follows: TGTGCCAGCCGAGATCGTAGCGGGAGGGGTAGCACAGATACGCAGTATTTT.

This chain connects TRBV18 to TRBJ1-1, with a possible D match to TRBD1 (6 bases). Trimming removed 3 bases from V and 0 bases from J, with 11 bases in between. Germline assignment: CDR1 KGHSH and CDR2 LQKENI. CDR3 length: 15 amino acids. CDR3 sequence (DNA): TGTGCCAGCTCACCTCGGGCAGGGGTGAACACTGAAGCTTTCTTT. Its translation: CASSPRAGVNTEAFF.

This clone was recorded only once. In DNA, the CDR3 is TGCGCCAGCAGCCTATACCGGACAGCGGGGACTGAAGCTTTCTTT. The encoded protein is CASSLYRTAGTEAFF. The chain joins TRBV5-1 to TRBJ1-1, with a possible D match to TRBD1 (6 bases). Trimming shortened V by 4 bases and J by 5 bases, and 18 bases separated the two germline ends. Germline assignment: CDR1 SGHRS and CDR2 YFSETQ. This CDR3 contains 15 residues.

This clone was seen once. The chain links TRBV19 to TRBJ1-1; D unresolved. The CDR3 covers 12 residues. CDR1 and CDR2 from the germline V gene are LNHDA and SQIVND (reference sequence). Trimming left V 7 bases short and J 6 bases short, with 12 bases between. The CDR3: CASTEGSPEAFF. The CDR3 bases are TGTGCCAGTACGGAGGGTTCACCTGAAGCTTTCTTT.

The chain carries TRBV23-1 and TRBJ2-7; TRBD1 matches 8 bases. TRBV23-1 is noted as an ORF with a role that remains uncertain. The CDR3 sequence is 17 residues long. V gave up 2 bases and J gave up 3 bases; unmatched junction bases: 12. CDR3 residues: CASSQDDRGTHYYEQYF. The CDR3 nucleotides read TGCGCCAGCAGTCAAGATGACAGGGGAACCCACTACTACGAGCAGTACTTC.

The chain carries TRBV30 and TRBJ2-7, with D unclear. From germline, CDR1 is GTSNPN and CDR2 SVGIG (reference sequence). CDR3 length equals 13 residues. V was trimmed by 0 bases and J by 2 bases, leaving 8 bases between them. The CDR3 sequence: CAWSVSATYEQYF. CDR3 DNA sequence: TGTGCCTGGAGTGTTAGTGCGACCTACGAGCAGTACTTC.

J is TRBJ2-7 and V is TRBV11-2; possible D gene TRBD1, 6 bases. The CDR3 contains 14 residues. Germline V gives CDR1 SGHAT, CDR2 FQNNGV. Trimming took off 1 base at V and 5 bases at J, with 12 bases between the two ends. The CDR3 is CASSLGGGENEQYF. CDR3 sequence (DNA): TGTGCCAGCAGCTTAGGTGGGGGCGAGAACGAGCAGTACTTC. Full variable domain (missing parts from reference TRBV11-2 and TRBJ2-7): EAGVAQSPRYKIIEKRQSVAFWCNPISGHATLYWYQQILGQGPKLLIQFQNNGVVDDSQLPKDRFSAERLKGVDSTLKIQPAKLEDSAVYLCASSLGGGENEQYFGPGTRLTVT.